These T cell receptor beta chains were read from a single sample in a study of T-cell memory formation after mild COVID-19. TCRdb re-analysed the 5' RACE reads in MiXCR, keeping a single row per CDR3 protein. Counted here are fewer than 700,000 distinct CDR3 sequences, approximately 18% occurring once; the ten biggest clones make up around 11%. The source material was PBMCs or a T cell subset sorted from them (not recorded which). The source is an adult woman who had mild COVID-19 (a few samples of this study predate the infection). Cell type and time point are not known. Both conserved end residues are part of each CDR3. Each record gives: D gene, J gene, V gene, clone size, CDR3 protein, CDR3 DNA. A D gene is named only where the DNA matches it firmly. Clone size is not always given. Where it is, it says once, few, many or a class for expanded clones.

TRBD2,TRBJ2-7,TRBV6-5,few,CASSYSEGGSYEQYF,TGTGCCAGCAGTTACTCAGAGGGCGGGAGCTACGAGCAGTACTTC
NA,TRBJ1-2,TRBV20-1,few,CSARDSGNYGYTF,TGCAGTGCTAGAGATTCAGGCAACTATGGCTACACCTTC
TRBD1,TRBJ1-1,TRBV18,many,CASSPRQGMNTEAFF,TGTGCCAGCAGTCCCCGACAGGGAATGAACACTGAAGCTTTCTTT
TRBD2,TRBJ2-3,TRBV20-1,few,CSAATSGRRDTQYF,TGCAGTGCTGCCACTAGCGGGAGAAGAGATACGCAGTATTTT
NA,TRBJ1-1,TRBV12-3/TRBV12-4,many,CASSPYTNTEAFF,TGTGCCAGCAGTCCGTACACGAACACTGAAGCTTTCTTT
NA,TRBJ2-6,TRBV7-9,NA,CASSSAGEANVLTF,TGTGCCAGCAGCTCCGCAGGGGAGGCCAACGTCCTGACTTTC
NA,TRBJ2-7,TRBV7-3,few,CASSLTRGHEQYF,TGTGCCAGCAGCTTAACCAGAGGCCACGAGCAGTACTTC
TRBD2,TRBJ2-7,TRBV20-1,NA,CSASGGGRAEQYF,TGCAGTGCTAGTGGCGGCGGGAGGGCCGAGCAGTACTTC
TRBD1,TRBJ1-1,TRBV4-1,NA,CASSPDRPLQNTEAFF,TGCGCCAGCAGCCCGGACAGGCCACTTCAGAACACTGAAGCTTTCTTT
NA,TRBJ1-3,TRBV12-3/TRBV12-4,few,CASSLRGNTIYF,TGTGCCAGCAGTTTGAGAGGAAACACCATATATTTT
NA,TRBJ1-6,TRBV29-1,once,CSALIPDSPLHF,TGCAGCGCCCTAATACCCGATTCACCCCTCCACTTT
NA,TRBJ2-3,TRBV6-2/TRBV6-3,many,CASTSTDTQYF,TGTGCCAGCACCAGCACAGATACGCAGTATTTT
NA,TRBJ2-3,TRBV6-2/TRBV6-3,NA,CASSYMTDTQYF,TGTGCCAGCAGTTATATGACAGATACGCAGTATTTT
NA,TRBJ2-7,TRBV24-1,NA,CATSDSGKAPYEQYF,TGTGCCACCAGTGATTCAGGGAAGGCCCCCTACGAGCAGTACTTC
NA,TRBJ1-2,TRBV19,once,CASSMRGQPSGYTF,TGTGCCAGTAGTATGAGAGGGCAACCAAGTGGCTACACCTTC
NA,TRBJ2-1,TRBV24-1,NA,CATSDPQGGRSKSSYNEQFF,TGTGCCACCAGTGATCCGCAGGGGGGTCGGTCCAAGAGCTCCTACAATGAGCAGTTCTTC
TRBD2,TRBJ2-1,TRBV12-3/TRBV12-4,few,CASSPSGSLDEQFF,TGTGCCAGCAGCCCAAGCGGGAGCCTCGATGAGCAGTTCTTC
TRBD1,TRBJ1-1,TRBV24-1,few,CATSDLPRTGPNTEAFF,TGTGCCACCAGTGATTTGCCCCGGACAGGACCGAACACTGAAGCTTTCTTT
NA,TRBJ1-4,TRBV6-5,NA,CASSYSLWTNEKLFF,TGTGCCAGCAGTTACTCGCTGTGGACTAATGAAAAACTGTTTTTT
NA,TRBJ2-7,TRBV7-2,NA,CASRGLTYEQYF,TGTGCCAGCAGGGGACTTACCTACGAGCAGTACTTC
NA,TRBJ2-2,TRBV5-1,few,CASSNLRVPGELFF,TGCGCCAGCAGCAACCTCAGGGTCCCCGGGGAGCTGTTTTTT
NA,TRBJ1-1,TRBV5-8,NA,CASSLGGAHEAFF,TGTGCCAGCAGCTTGGGGGGGGCCCATGAAGCTTTCTTT
NA,TRBJ1-1,TRBV4-2,NA,CASSQGLGGSNTEAFF,TGTGCCAGCAGCCAAGGTCTTGGGGGATCGAACACTGAAGCTTTCTTT
NA,TRBJ1-5,TRBV21-1,NA,CASSKFCLTPPLYSNQPQHF,TGTGCCAGCAGCAAATTTTGTCTTACACCGCCGCTATATAGCAATCAGCCCCAGCATTTT
NA,TRBJ2-3,TRBV12-3/TRBV12-4,many,CASSSGPKTDTQYF,TGTGCCAGCAGTTCGGGACCGAAGACAGATACGCAGTATTTT
TRBD2,TRBJ2-2,TRBV7-9,NA,CASSLPSGSTPGELFF,TGTGCCAGCAGCTTACCTAGCGGGAGCACCCCCGGGGAGCTGTTTTTT
TRBD2,TRBJ2-1,TRBV4-2,NA,CASSQRESTSGGDNEQFF,TGTGCCAGCAGCCAACGGGAATCGACTAGCGGGGGGGACAATGAGCAGTTCTTC
TRBD1,TRBJ1-2,TRBV7-2,few,CASSLDTGGFHTF,TGTGCCAGCAGCTTAGATACAGGGGGTTTTCACACCTTC
TRBD2,TRBJ2-1,TRBV12-3/TRBV12-4,once,CASSPRRGTSSNEQFF,TGTGCCAGCAGTCCGCGGCGGGGGACTTCGTCTAATGAGCAGTTCTTC
NA,TRBJ1-4,TRBV12-3/TRBV12-4,NA,CASSPGSRGTNEKLFF,TGTGCCAGCAGCCCTGGGTCTCGGGGGACTAATGAAAAACTGTTTTTT
TRBD2,TRBJ2-3,TRBV3-1,few,CASSRWVAGGTDTQYF,TGTGCCAGCAGCCGTTGGGTAGCGGGGGGCACAGATACGCAGTATTTT
NA,TRBJ2-2,TRBV4-3,NA,CASSQDGGPMGELFF,TGCGCCAGCAGCCAAGATGGGGGCCCTATGGGAGAGCTGTTTTTT
NA,TRBJ2-5,TRBV9,few,CASSVQGEVQETQYF,TGTGCCAGCAGCGTACAAGGGGAGGTTCAAGAGACCCAGTACTTC
TRBD2,TRBJ2-1,TRBV6-6,NA,CASSERLAGGPEQFF,TGTGCCAGCAGTGAACGACTAGCCGGGGGTCCCGAGCAGTTCTTC
NA,TRBJ2-5,TRBV6-1,few,CASNLAVGETQYF,TGTGCCAGCAACTTAGCGGTCGGGGAGACCCAGTACTTC
TRBD1,TRBJ2-2,TRBV11-3,NA,CASSRQGRGGELFF,TGTGCCAGCAGCCGACAGGGCCGCGGCGGGGAGCTGTTTTTT
NA,TRBJ2-5,TRBV25-1,many,CASSDPPYF,TGTGCCAGCAGTGATCCTCCGTACTTC
NA,TRBJ2-7,TRBV12-3/TRBV12-4,many,CASTPQGRPREQYF,TGTGCCAGCACCCCGCAGGGACGGCCGAGGGAGCAGTACTTC
TRBD1,TRBJ2-3,TRBV20-1,many,CSAEDRGLSTDTQYF,TGCAGTGCTGAGGACAGGGGGCTCAGCACAGATACGCAGTATTTT
TRBD1,TRBJ2-7,TRBV29-1,NA,CSVDGQGKEQYF,TGCAGCGTTGACGGACAGGGTAAAGAGCAGTACTTC
NA,TRBJ2-3,TRBV9,many,CASSVVFGLTDTQYF,TGTGCCAGCAGCGTAGTGTTCGGTCTCACAGATACGCAGTATTTT